The clone carrying this T cell receptor (beta chain) was seen once. The antigen is unknown. This entry belongs to a study of cytomegalovirus exposure and HLA in healthy donors. Study-wide results and limits: In a later analysis, TCR beta V- and J-gene trimming showed a link to a missense DCLRE1C variant.

Use of 60 Vbeta and 13 Jbeta primers characterized the PCR. The repertoire was sequenced with immunoSEQ multiplex PCR; TCRdb's copy has only in-frame clones and lacks some. Among roughly 180,000 clones, 75% to 85% were seen once, and the ten largest hold about 7%. The CDR3 loop spans 14 amino acids. CDR1 LGHNA and CDR2 YSLEER come from the germline V gene. Deletions cut 1 base from V and 1 base from J, with 7 bases between. The TCR originated in a man aged 25 to 40 in good health and CMV-seropositive. The sequenced material came from PBMCs. V is TRBV4-3 and J is TRBJ1-1; no definite D call. The CDR3 DNA is TGCGCCAGCAGCCAAGGACACCGGAACACTGAAGCTTTCTTT. Its protein product is CASSQGHRNTEAFF.